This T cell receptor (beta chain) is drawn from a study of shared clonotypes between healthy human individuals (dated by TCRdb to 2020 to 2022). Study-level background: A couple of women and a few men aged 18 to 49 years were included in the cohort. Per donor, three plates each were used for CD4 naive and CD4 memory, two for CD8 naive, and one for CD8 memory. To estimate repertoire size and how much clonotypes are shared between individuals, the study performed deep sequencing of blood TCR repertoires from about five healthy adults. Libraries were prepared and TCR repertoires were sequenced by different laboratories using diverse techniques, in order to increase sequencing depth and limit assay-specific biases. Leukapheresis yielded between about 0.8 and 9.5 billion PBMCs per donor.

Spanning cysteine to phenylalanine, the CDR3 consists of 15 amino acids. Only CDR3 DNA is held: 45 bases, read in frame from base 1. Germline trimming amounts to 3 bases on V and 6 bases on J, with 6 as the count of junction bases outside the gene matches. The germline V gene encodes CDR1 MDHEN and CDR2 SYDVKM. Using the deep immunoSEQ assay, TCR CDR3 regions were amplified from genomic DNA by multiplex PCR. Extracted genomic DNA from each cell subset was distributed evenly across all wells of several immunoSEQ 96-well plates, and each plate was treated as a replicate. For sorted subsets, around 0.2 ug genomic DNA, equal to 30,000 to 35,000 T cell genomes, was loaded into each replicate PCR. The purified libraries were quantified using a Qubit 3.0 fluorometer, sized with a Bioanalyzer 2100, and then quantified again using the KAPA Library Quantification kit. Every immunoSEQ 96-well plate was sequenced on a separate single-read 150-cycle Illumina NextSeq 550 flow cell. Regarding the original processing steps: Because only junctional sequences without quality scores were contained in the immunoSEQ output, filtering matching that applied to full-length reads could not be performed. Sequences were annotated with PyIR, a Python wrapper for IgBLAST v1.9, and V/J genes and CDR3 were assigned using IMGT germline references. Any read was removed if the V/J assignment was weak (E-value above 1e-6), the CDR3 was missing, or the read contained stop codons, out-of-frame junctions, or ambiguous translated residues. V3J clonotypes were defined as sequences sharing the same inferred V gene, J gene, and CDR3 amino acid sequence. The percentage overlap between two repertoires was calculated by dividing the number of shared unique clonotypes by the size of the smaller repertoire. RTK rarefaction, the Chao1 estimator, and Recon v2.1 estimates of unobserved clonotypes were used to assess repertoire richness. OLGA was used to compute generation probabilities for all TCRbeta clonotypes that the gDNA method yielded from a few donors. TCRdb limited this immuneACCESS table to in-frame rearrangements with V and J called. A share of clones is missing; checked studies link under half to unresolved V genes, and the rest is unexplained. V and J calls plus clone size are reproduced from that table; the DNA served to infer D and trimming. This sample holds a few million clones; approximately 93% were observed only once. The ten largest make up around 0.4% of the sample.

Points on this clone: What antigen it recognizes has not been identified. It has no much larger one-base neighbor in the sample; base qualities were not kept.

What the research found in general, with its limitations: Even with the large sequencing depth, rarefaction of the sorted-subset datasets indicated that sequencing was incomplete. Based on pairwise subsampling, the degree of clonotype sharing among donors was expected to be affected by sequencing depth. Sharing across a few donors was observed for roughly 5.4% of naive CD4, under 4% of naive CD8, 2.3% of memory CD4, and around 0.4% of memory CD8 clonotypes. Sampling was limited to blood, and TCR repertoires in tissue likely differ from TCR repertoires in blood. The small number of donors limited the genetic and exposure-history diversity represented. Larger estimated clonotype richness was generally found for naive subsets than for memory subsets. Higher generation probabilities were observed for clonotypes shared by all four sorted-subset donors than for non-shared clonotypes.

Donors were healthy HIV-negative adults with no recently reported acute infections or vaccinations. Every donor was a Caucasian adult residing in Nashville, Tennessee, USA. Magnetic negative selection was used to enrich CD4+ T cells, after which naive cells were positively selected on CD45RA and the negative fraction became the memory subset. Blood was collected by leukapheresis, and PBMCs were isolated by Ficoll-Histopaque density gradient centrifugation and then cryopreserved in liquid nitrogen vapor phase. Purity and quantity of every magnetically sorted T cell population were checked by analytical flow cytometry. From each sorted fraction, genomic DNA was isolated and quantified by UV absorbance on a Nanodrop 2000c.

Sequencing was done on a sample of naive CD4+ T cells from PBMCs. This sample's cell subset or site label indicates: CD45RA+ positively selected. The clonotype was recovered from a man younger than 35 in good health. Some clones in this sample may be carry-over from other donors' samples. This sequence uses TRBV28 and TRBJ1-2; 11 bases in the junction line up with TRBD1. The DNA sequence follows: TGTGCCAGCAGTTTGGGTGGGACAGGGGGGAATGGCTACACCTTC. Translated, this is CASSLGGTGGNGYTF.